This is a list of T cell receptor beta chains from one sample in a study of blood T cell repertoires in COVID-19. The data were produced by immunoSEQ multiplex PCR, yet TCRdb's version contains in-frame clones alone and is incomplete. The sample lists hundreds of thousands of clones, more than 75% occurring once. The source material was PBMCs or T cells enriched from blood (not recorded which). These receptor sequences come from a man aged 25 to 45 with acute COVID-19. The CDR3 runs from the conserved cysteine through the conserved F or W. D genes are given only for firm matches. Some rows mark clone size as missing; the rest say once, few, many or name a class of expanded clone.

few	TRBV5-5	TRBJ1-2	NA	TGTGCCAGCAGCGTCAGGGGAGACTATGGCTACACCTTC	CASSVRGDYGYTF
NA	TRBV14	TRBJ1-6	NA	TGTGCCAGCAGCCGGACGGGAGCTAATTCACCCCTCCACTTT	CASSRTGANSPLHF
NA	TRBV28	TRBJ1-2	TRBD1	TGTGCCAGCAGTTTAAGACAGGGGGAGACCTATGGCTACACCTTC	CASSLRQGETYGYTF
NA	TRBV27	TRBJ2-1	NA	TGTGCCAGCAGTTTTGGGCAGACTATACCCTACAATGAGCAGTTCTTC	CASSFGQTIPYNEQFF
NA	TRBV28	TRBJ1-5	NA	TGTGCCAGCAGCCTCCGACATGAACAGCCCCAGCATTTT	CASSLRHEQPQHF
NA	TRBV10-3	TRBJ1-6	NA	TGTGCCATCAGCACCGGGGGAATTGGCAATTCACCCCTCCACTTT	CAISTGGIGNSPLHF
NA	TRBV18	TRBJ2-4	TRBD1	TGTGCCAGCTCACCCGGACAGGGGCGAGGAACCAAAAACATTCAGTACTTC	CASSPGQGRGTKNIQYF
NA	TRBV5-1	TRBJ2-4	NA	TGCGCCAGCAGCTCTACTACAGGGACGACCGGCAACATTCAGTACTTC	CASSSTTGTTGNIQYF
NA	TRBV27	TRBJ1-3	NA	TGTGCCAGCAGTTTATACGGGGGAAACACCATATATTTT	CASSLYGGNTIYF
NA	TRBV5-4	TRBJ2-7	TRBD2	TGTGCCAGCAGCTTAGGGCTAGCGGGGGGAAGCTCCTACGAGCAGTACTTC	CASSLGLAGGSSYEQYF
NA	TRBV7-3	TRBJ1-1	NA	TGTGCCAGCAGCTTACGCCACGGGAACGGGAACACTGAAGCTTTCTTT	CASSLRHGNGNTEAFF
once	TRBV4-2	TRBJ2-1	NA	TGTGCCAGCAGCCAAGAGGGGGGATTAGCCTACAATGAGCAGTTCTTC	CASSQEGGLAYNEQFF
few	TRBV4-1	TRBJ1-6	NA	TGCGCCAGCAGCCAAGTCTGGGGGCAGAACAATTCACCCCTCCACTTT	CASSQVWGQNNSPLHF
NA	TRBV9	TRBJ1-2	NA	TGTGCCAGCAGCGTAGTAGGGGGTGGCTACACCTTC	CASSVVGGGYTF
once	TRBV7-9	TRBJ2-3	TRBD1	TGTGCCAGCAGCTCCCTTCAGGGGGCAGATACGCAGTATTTT	CASSSLQGADTQYF
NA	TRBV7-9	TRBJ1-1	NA	TGTGCCAGCAGCTTAATAAACACTGAAGCTTTCTTT	CASSLINTEAFF
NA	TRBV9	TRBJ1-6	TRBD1	TGTGCCAGCAGCGCTCATTTGTATGCCGGGACAGGGGATGATTCACCCCTCCACTTT	CASSAHLYAGTGDDSPLHF
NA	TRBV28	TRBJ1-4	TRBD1	TGTGCCAGCAGCTGGACGGGACAGGGGGATGAAAAACTGTTTTTT	CASSWTGQGDEKLFF
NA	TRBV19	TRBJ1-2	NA	TGTGCCACCAAAATACAGGGAGCAGGCTATGGCTACACCTTC	CATKIQGAGYGYTF
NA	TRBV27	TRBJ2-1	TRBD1	TGTGCCAGCTCATTTTATCGGACAGGGTTTGAGAATGAGCAGTTCTTC	CASSFYRTGFENEQFF
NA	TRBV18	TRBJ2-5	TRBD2	TGTGCCAGCTCCCGGACTAGCGGATACCAAGAGACCCAGTACTTC	CASSRTSGYQETQYF
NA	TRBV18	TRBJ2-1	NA	TGTGCCAGCTCACCATCACGGGGGAGCTCCTACAATGAGCAGTTCTTC	CASSPSRGSSYNEQFF
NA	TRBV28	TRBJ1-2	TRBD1	TGTGCCAGCAGTTTACCCCCCTCCGGGACAGGGGCCTATGGCTACACCTTC	CASSLPPSGTGAYGYTF
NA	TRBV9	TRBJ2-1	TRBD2	TGTGCCAGCAGCGCTAGCGGGGGGGCAACCTACAATGAGCAGTTCTTC	CASSASGGATYNEQFF
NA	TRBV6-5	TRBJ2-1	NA	TGTGCCAGCACCCGGGAAGGGGGTCTAAACAATGAGCAGTTCTTC	CASTREGGLNNEQFF
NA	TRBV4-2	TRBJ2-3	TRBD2	TGTGCCAGCAGCCTCGGACTAGCGGGGGCAGAGCGGGGCTCAGATACGCAGTATTTT	CASSLGLAGAERGSDTQYF
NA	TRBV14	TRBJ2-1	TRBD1	TGTGCCAGCAGCCCAATGGAGAGGGGGCGTTATGAGCAGTTCTTC	CASSPMERGRYEQFF
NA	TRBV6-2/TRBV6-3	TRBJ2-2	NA	TGTGCCAGCAGTTACTCAGGTGGACTTATGAACACCGGGGAGCTGTTTTTT	CASSYSGGLMNTGELFF
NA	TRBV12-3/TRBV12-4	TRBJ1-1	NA	TGTGCCAGCAGTTTCGGGACTGAAGCTTTCTTT	CASSFGTEAFF
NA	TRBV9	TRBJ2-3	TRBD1	TGTGCCAGCAGCCCCTGGGACAGGGCAGATACGCAGTATTTT	CASSPWDRADTQYF
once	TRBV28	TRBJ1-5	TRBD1	TGTGCCAGCAACCCCCTGGACAGGGCTGAGCCCCAGCATTTT	CASNPLDRAEPQHF
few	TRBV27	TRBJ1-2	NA	TGTGCCAGCAGTTTTATGGGTGGGGCCGGCTACACCTTC	CASSFMGGAGYTF
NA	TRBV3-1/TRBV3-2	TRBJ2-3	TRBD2	TGTGCCAGCAGTCCTGTCCAGGGGACTAGCGGGGGAAGTACGCAGTATTTT	CASSPVQGTSGGSTQYF
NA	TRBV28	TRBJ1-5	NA	TGTGCCAGCAGTTTAGTACAGCCCAATCAGCCCCAGCATTTT	CASSLVQPNQPQHF
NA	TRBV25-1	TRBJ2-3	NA	TGTGCCAGCGTTCTAACAGGGCTTCCGGGAGATACGCAGTATTTT	CASVLTGLPGDTQYF
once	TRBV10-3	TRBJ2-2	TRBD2	TGTGCCATCAGTGTAGGGACTAGCGGCACCGGGGAGCTGTTTTTT	CAISVGTSGTGELFF
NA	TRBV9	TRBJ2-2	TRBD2	TGTGCCAGCAGCGTAGTAGCGGGGGAAATGAACACCGGGGAGCTGTTTTTT	CASSVVAGEMNTGELFF
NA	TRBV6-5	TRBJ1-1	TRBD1	TGTGCCAGCAGCCAATGGACAGGGAACACTGAAGCTTTCTTT	CASSQWTGNTEAFF
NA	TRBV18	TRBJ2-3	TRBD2	TGTGCCAGCTCACCACCGATTTCGGGACTAATGCAGTATTTT	CASSPPISGLMQYF
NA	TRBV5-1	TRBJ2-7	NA	TGCGCCAGCAGCCCGGGACACTCCTACGAGCAGTACTTC	CASSPGHSYEQYF
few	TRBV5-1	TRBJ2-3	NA	TGCGCCAGCAGCGCCGAGGGACAACCCCACACAGATACGCAGTATTTT	CASSAEGQPHTDTQYF